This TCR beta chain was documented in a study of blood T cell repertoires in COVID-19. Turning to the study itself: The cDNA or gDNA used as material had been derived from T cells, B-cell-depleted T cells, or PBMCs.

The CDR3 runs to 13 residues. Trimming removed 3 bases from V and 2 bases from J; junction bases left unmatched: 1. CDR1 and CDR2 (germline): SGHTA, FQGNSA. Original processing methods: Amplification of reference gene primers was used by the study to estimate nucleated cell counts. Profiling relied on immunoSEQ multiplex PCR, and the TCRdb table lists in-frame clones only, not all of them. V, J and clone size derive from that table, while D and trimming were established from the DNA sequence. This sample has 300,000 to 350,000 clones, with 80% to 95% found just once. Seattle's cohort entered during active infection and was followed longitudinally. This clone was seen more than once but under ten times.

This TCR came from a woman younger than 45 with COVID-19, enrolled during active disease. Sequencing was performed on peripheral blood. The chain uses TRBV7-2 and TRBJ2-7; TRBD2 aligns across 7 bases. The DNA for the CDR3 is TGTGCCAGCAGCTTGGGAGGGCCCTACGAGCAGTACTTC. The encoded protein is CASSLGGPYEQYF.